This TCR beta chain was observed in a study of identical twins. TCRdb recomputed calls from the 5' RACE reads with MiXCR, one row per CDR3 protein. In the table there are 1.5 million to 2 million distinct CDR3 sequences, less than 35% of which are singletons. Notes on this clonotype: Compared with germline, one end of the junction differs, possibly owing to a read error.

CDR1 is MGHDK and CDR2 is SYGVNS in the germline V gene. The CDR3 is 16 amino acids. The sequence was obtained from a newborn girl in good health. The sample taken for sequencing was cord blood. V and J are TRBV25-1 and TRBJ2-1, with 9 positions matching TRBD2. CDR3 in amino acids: CACSGSGRSLYNEQFF. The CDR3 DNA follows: TGTGCCTGCAGTGGAAGCGGGAGGAGTCTATACAATGAGCAGTTCTTC. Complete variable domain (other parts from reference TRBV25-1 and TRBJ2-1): EADIYQTPRYLVIGTGKKITLECSQTMGHDKMYWYQQDPGMELHLIHYSYGVNSTEKGDLSSESTVSRIRTEHFPLTLESARPSHTSQYLCACSGSGRSLYNEQFFGPGTRLTVL.